The source of this TCR beta chain is a study of neoadjuvant nivolumab and ipilimumab in lung cancer (TCRdb year 2020). Study-level background: Nivolumab was administered intravenously at 3 mg/kg on days 1, 15 and 29, and in the combination arm ipilimumab 1 mg/kg was added on day 1 only. A total of just under 45 patients with operable NSCLC were treated in the trial, with about 23 randomized to nivolumab monotherapy and approximately 20 randomized to nivolumab plus ipilimumab. The primary trial endpoint was the major pathologic response (MPR) rate in the intention-to-treat population in each study arm. TCR repertoires in pretherapy (baseline) peripheral blood were compared with TCR repertoires in tumors resected at surgery after neoadjuvant immune checkpoint blockade. Matched pretherapy and resected tumor pairs were analyzed from seven patients, of whom four had been treated with nivolumab and three with nivolumab plus ipilimumab.

With respect to this clone: This clone's antigen is unknown. One base away there is no much larger clone; base qualities are not given.

Library preparation employed the immunoSEQ multiplex PCR assay. Per the authors' processing: Repertoires were summarized in terms of richness and clonality, and significantly expanded and contracted clones between pre- and post-therapy samples were identified. Imported from immuneACCESS, the table was reduced by TCRdb to in-frame sequences with V and J called. These copies leave out some clones; in studies compared against another copy, an unresolved V gene accounts for under half, and the cause of the remainder is not known. V and J calls plus clone size are reproduced from that table; the DNA served to infer D and trimming. The sample table holds 30,000 to 35,000 clones, of which about 92% were seen once. The ten largest clonotypes hold roughly 2% of the sample. CDR1 and CDR2, per the germline V gene (reference sequence), are PRHDT and FYEKMQ. Unmatched junction bases come to 11, with V trimmed by 5 bases and J by 3 bases. Including the terminal cysteine and phenylalanine, the CDR3 comprises 16 residues. The only DNA kept is the CDR3, 48 bases in frame from the first base.

This specimen's time point label, per the study, means: at surgical resection after neoadjuvant nivolumab +/- ipilimumab. Samples came from the phase 2 randomized NEOSTAR trial, which tested neoadjuvant nivolumab or nivolumab plus ipilimumab followed by surgery in operable NSCLC. Overall results and qualifications from the work: A positive correlation was observed between pretherapy blood TCR richness and richness in tumors resected after neoadjuvant therapy (Spearman R of about 0.8). Resected tumors had greater TCR richness and clonality than tumor-adjacent uninvolved lung, and increases were observed in more dual-therapy-treated tumors. TCR sequencing was performed in a small number of samples. From pretherapy to surgery, tumor T-cell richness and clonality increased in three of three dual-therapy tumors but in only two of four nivolumab-treated tumors. No significant correlation was found between TCR clonality and pathologic tumor regression, and only a single major-pathologic-response sample was available for the analysis of TCR clonality versus pathologic tumor regression.

The chain couples TRBV13 to TRBJ1-1; 8 central nucleotides agree with TRBD1. This specimen consisted of peripheral blood, obtained after neoadjuvant nivolumab, alone or with ipilimumab, at or shortly before surgery. This receptor was obtained from an adult with non-small cell lung cancer. The CDR3 here reads CASSPGQGTVHTEAFF. Read as DNA, the sequence is TGTGCCAGCAGCCCTGGACAGGGAACGGTGCACACTGAAGCTTTCTTT.